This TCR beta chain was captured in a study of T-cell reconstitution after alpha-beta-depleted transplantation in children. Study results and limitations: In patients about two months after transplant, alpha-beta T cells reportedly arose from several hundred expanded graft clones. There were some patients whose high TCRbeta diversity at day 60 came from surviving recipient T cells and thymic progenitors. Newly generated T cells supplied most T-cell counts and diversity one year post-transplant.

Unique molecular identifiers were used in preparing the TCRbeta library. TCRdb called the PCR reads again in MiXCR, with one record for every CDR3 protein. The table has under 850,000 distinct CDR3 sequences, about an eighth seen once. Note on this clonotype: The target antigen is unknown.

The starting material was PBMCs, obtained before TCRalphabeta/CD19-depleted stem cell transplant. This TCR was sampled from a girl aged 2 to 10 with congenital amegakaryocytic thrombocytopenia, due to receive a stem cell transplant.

CDR3 nucleotide sequence: TGCGCCAGCAGCTTGGTAGGGACTGGGATTTCCTACAATGAGCAGTTCTTC. This encodes CASSLVGTGISYNEQFF. The chain couples TRBV5-1 to TRBJ2-1; possible D gene TRBD2, 6 bases. CDR3 length: 17 amino acids. V was cut by 0 bases and J by 1 base, with 14 bases left in between. CDR1 is SGHRS and CDR2 is YFSETQ in the germline V gene.